Following are 19 T cell receptor beta chains from one sample sequenced in a study of identifying expanded T cells in peripheral blood. Here immunoSEQ multiplex PCR was the method, and the copy in TCRdb shows in-frame clones only, minus some. The sample lists 80,000 to 90,000 clones; approximately 86% were seen once. Sequencing was carried out using blood. The receptors originated from a person aged 18 to 70 in good health.

This sequence joins TRBV11-2 and TRBJ2-7; no clear D. The CDR3 is 13 residues long. The V end was cut by 3 bases, the J end by 3 bases, with 9 bases between. CDR1 and CDR2 (germline): SGHAT, FQNNGV. The CDR3 is CASSFSSYYEQYF. The CDR3 region has the DNA TGTGCCAGCAGCTTCTCCAGTTACTACGAGCAGTACTTC.

The V gene is TRBV6-5, the J gene TRBJ2-7; D might be TRBD1 (5 bases). V was cut by 5 bases and J by 4 bases, with 12 bases left in between. Germline V lookup: CDR1 MNHEY, CDR2 SVGAGI. This CDR3 is 13 amino acids long. The CDR3 DNA is TGTGCCAGCAGTCTAACAGGTCCTTACGAGCAGTACTTC. Translated: CASSLTGPYEQYF.

V is TRBV5-4 and J is TRBJ1-4, with D hard to call. Germline loops: CDR1 SGHNT, CDR2 YYREEE (reference sequence). The CDR3 is 16 residues long. The ends were cut back, 4 bases at V and 0 bases at J, with 13 bases in the middle. In nucleotides, the CDR3 is TGTGCCAGCAGCGCTGACCTGTTAGCAACTAATGAAAAACTGTTTTTT. Amino acids: CASSADLLATNEKLFF.

The rearrangement links TRBV28 to TRBJ2-2; D not certain. Trimming took 2 bases from V and 4 from J, leaving 11 bases between them. Germline CDR1 and CDR2: MDHEN and SYDVKM. This CDR3 region has 15 residues. CDR3 bases: TGTGCCAGCAGTTTAGGAGTCTCCCCCACCGGGGAGCTGTTTTTT. This translates into CASSLGVSPTGELFF.

The chain uses TRBV5-1 and TRBJ1-6; TRBD1 is a possible D gene (5 bases). Germline CDR1 is SGHRS and CDR2 is YFSETQ. Trimming removed 0 bases at V and 5 bases at J, with 15 bases between. CDR3 length: 17 residues. The CDR3 loop reads CASSLGWGEWNNSPLHF. For the CDR3, the DNA is TGCGCCAGCAGCTTGGGTTGGGGGGAATGGAATAATTCACCCCTCCACTTT.

The DNA for the CDR3 is TGTGCCAGCAGCGGTCGACTAGCGGGGGAAGGTGAAGAGACCCAGTACTTC. Translation: CASSGRLAGEGEETQYF. The chain recombines TRBV9 with TRBJ2-5; 12 nucleotides match TRBD2. With V trimmed by 3 bases and J by 3 bases, 9 bases remained unmatched. This CDR3 has 17 amino acids. The V gene's germline CDR1 is SGDLS and CDR2 YYNGEE.

The V and J genes are TRBV19 and TRBJ1-2; D unclear. This CDR3 spans 17 amino acids. Trimming removed 5 bases at V and 2 bases at J, with 21 bases between. CDR1 LNHDA and CDR2 SQIVND come from the germline V gene (reference sequence). CDR3 DNA sequence: TGTGCCAGTAGTCCTCCTAGGAGAACGGGCTCCAACTATGGCTACACCTTC. As protein: CASSPPRRTGSNYGYTF.

The chain has TRBV5-1 and TRBJ1-2, with 8 bases lining up with TRBD1. The germline V gene encodes CDR1 SGHRS and CDR2 YFSETQ. Trimming cost V 4 bases and J 0 bases; bases outside gene matches: 11. The CDR3 extends over 17 amino acids. CDR3 in amino acids: CASSLTGTGFANYGYTF. CDR3 bases: TGCGCCAGCAGCCTAACCGGGACAGGATTCGCTAACTATGGCTACACCTTC.

The chain recombines TRBV7-6 with TRBJ2-7; no clear D gene. V lost 4 bases and J 1 base, leaving 11 bases between the germline ends. This CDR3 has 14 residues. In germline, CDR1 is SGHVS, CDR2 FNYEAQ. Written as DNA, the CDR3 is TGTGCCAGCAGCTGGGATGGTCCTTCCTACGAGCAGTACTTC. Protein sequence: CASSWDGPSYEQYF.

The rearrangement uses TRBV6-5 and TRBJ1-2, with unresolved D. Germline V gives CDR1 MNHEY, CDR2 SVGAGI. This CDR3 region has 13 residues. V dropped 3 bases and J dropped 8 bases, with 13 bases sitting between them. The CDR3 reads CASSYRGWEGYTF. CDR3 in DNA: TGTGCCAGCAGTTATCGTGGCTGGGAGGGCTACACCTTC.

This sequence joins TRBV21-1 and TRBJ1-5. TRBV21-1 is marked as a pseudogene. The CDR3 sequence is 15 residues long. The CDR3 coding sequence is TGTGCCAGCAGCATAGAAGGGAGGGGGTATCAGCCCCAGCATTTT. Translating it yields CASSIEGRGYQPQHF.

The chain uses TRBV7-2 and TRBJ1-1; D remains ambiguous. This CDR3 is 14 amino acids long. CDR1 SGHTA and CDR2 FQGNSA come from the germline V gene. The V and J ends lost 1 base and 10 bases respectively, with 16 bases between them. The CDR3 sequence: CASSLEWLRVRAFF. The CDR3 region has the DNA TGTGCCAGCAGCTTAGAGTGGTTAAGGGTCAGAGCTTTCTTT.

This sequence joins TRBV5-1 and TRBJ2-1, with 15 positions matching TRBD2. Germline CDR1 reads SGHRS; CDR2 reads YFSETQ. CDR3 size: 16 residues. V was clipped by 4 bases and J by 7 bases; unmatched bases: 6. CDR3 coding DNA: TGCGCCAGCAGCACAGGGACTAGCGGGGGGCTTAATGAGCAGTTCTTC. Amino acid sequence: CASSTGTSGGLNEQFF.

The chain joins TRBV7-9 to TRBJ1-1, with D possibly being TRBD1 (6 bases). Germline CDR1 is SEHNR and CDR2 is FQNEAQ (reference sequence). This CDR3 spans 17 amino acids. The V end was cut by 5 bases, the J end by 10 bases, with 29 bases between. The DNA for the CDR3 is TGTGCCAGCAGCCCCTCCATCGGGGGGGCAGGGCGACATGGAGCTTTCTTT. This encodes CASSPSIGGAGRHGAFF.

The chain is built from TRBV7-6 and TRBJ2-5; D is unclear. CDR3 length equals 13 residues. Between the trimmed V and J ends, which lost 1 base and 5 bases, there was a span of 8 bases. CDR1 is SGHVS, CDR2 FNYEAQ, per germline. CDR3 coding DNA: TGTGCCAGCAGCTTAGGACCTTGGGAGACCCAGTACTTC. Amino acid sequence: CASSLGPWETQYF.

The rearrangement uses TRBV6-6 and TRBJ2-7, with TRBD2 identical over 7 bases. The CDR3 runs 16 residues. Germline values: CDR1 MNHNY, CDR2 SVGAGI (reference sequence). J gave up 3 bases and V 6 bases, and 14 bases lay outside the gene matches. The CDR3 nucleotides are TGTGCCAGCAGATCCCGGCGAGGAGCGGGGCTCTACGAGCAGTACTTC. It is translated as CASRSRRGAGLYEQYF.

V is TRBV5-4 and J is TRBJ1-1; D unresolved. This CDR3 spans 14 amino acids. Germline lookup yields CDR1 SGHNT and CDR2 YYREEE (reference sequence). Trimming took 4 bases from V and 3 from J, leaving 13 bases between them. CDR3: CASSARRTDTEAFF. The CDR3, as DNA: TGTGCCAGCAGCGCACGGAGGACGGACACTGAAGCTTTCTTT. Full variable domain (outside the CDR3, taken from reference TRBV5-4 and TRBJ1-1): ETGVTQSPTHLIKTRGQQVTLRCSSQSGHNTVSWYQQALGQGPQFIFQYYREEENGRGNFPPRFSGLQFPNYSSELNVNALELDDSALYLCASSARRTDTEAFFGQGTRLTVV.

The V and J genes are TRBV10-3 and TRBJ1-2; possibly TRBD1 for D (6 bases). The germline CDR1 and CDR2 sequences are ENHRY and SYGVKD. Trimming removed 8 bases at V and 0 bases at J, with 13 bases between. The CDR3 length is 14 residues. CDR3 nucleotides: TGTGCCATCGCCCGACAGGAAGCTAACTATGGCTACACCTTC. It codes for CAIARQEANYGYTF.

The rearrangement links TRBV28 to TRBJ1-5, with a weak D call TRBD1 (6 bases). Trimming took off 6 bases at V and 9 bases at J, with 12 bases between the two ends. Germline V lookup: CDR1 MDHEN, CDR2 SYDVKM. The CDR3 contains 12 residues. CDR3 nucleotides: TGTGCCAGCAGCTACAGGGTTTCGCCCCAGCATTTT. Translating gives CASSYRVSPQHF.